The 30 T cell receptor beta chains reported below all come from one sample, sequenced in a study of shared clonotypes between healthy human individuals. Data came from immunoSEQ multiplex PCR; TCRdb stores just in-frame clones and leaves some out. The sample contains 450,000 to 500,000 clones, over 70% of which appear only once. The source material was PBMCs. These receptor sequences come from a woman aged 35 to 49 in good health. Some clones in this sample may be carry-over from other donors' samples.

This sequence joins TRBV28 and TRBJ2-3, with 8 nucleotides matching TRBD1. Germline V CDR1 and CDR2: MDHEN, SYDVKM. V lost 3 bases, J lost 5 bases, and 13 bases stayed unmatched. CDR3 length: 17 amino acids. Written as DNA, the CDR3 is TGTGCCAGCAGTTTCCGTGACAGGGGATTCGGACTAGATACGCAGTATTTT. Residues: CASSFRDRGFGLDTQYF.

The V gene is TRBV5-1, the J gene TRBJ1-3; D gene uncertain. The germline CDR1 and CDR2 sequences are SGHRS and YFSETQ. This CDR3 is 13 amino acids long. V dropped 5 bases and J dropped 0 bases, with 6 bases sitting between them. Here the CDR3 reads CASRPSSGNTIYF. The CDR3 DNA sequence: TGCGCCAGCAGACCGAGCTCTGGAAACACCATATATTTT.

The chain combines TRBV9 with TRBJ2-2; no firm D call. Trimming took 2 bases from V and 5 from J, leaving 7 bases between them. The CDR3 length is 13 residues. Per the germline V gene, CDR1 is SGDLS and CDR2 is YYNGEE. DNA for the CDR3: TGTGCCAGCAGCGTGGTGGGGACCGGGGAGCTGTTTTTT. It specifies CASSVVGTGELFF.

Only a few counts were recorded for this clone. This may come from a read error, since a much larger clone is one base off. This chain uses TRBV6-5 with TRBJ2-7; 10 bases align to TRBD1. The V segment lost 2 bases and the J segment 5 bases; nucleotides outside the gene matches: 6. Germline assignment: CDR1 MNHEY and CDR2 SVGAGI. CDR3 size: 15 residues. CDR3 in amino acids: CASSYTTGGRDEQYF. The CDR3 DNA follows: TGTGCCAGCAGTTACACGACAGGGGGCCGGGACGAGCAGTACTTC.

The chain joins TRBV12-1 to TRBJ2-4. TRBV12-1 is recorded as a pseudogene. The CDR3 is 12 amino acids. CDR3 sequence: CASSRILPIQYF. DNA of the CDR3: TGTGCCAGCAGCCGGATCCTTCCCATTCAGTACTTC.

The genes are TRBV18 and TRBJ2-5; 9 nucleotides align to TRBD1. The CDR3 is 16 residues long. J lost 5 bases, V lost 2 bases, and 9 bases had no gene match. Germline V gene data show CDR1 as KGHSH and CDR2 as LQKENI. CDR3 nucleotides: TGTGCCAGCTCACCAAAACAACCGGGACAGGGCGAGACCCAGTACTTC. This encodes CASSPKQPGQGETQYF.

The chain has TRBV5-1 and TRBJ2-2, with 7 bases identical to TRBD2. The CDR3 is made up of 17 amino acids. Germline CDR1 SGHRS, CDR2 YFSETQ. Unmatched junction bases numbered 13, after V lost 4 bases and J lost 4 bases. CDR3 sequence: CASSTYAGTTLTGELFF. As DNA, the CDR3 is TGCGCCAGCAGCACCTACGCCGGGACTACGCTCACCGGGGAGCTGTTTTTT.

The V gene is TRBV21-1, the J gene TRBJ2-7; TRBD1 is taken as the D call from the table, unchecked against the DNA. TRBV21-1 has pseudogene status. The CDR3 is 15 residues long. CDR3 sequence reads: CASSTQAPRIGVQYF. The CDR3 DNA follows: TGTGCCAGCAGCACTCAGGCCCCCAGGATAGGCGTGCAGTACTTC.

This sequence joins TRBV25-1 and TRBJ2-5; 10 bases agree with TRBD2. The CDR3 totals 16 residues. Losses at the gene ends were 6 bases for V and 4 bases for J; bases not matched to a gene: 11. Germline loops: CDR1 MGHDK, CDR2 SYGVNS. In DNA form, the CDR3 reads TGTGCCAGCAGCTTAGGGAGCGGGGGGGTAGGAGAGACCCAGTACTTC. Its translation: CASSLGSGGVGETQYF.

CDR3 sequence (DNA): TGTGCCAGCAGCCAAGAGGTTGCCAGGACCCAGTACTTC. This sequence encodes CASSQEVARTQYF. The chain employs TRBV14 and TRBJ2-5; D ambiguous. The CDR3 runs 13 residues. V lost 0 bases, J lost 7 bases, and 9 bases lay in between. Germline V gene lookup returns CDR1 SGHDN and CDR2 FVKESK.

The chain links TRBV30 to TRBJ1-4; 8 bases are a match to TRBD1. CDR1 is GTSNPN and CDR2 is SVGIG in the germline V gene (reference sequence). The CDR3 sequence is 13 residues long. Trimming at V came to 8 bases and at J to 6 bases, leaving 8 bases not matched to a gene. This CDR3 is CASGQGGDEKLFF. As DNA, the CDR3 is TGTGCCAGTGGACAGGGAGGGGATGAAAAACTGTTTTTT.

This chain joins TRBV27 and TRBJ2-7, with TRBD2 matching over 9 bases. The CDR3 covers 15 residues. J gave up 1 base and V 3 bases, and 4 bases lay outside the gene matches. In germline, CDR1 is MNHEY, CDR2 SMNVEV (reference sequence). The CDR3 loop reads CASSLGLAGSYEQYF. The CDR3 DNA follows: TGTGCCAGCAGTTTGGGCCTAGCGGGGTCCTACGAGCAGTACTTC.

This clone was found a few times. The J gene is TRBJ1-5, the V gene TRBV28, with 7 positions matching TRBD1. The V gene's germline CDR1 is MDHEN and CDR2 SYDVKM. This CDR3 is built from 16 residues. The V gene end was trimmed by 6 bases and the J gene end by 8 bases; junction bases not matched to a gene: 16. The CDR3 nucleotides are TGTGCCAGCAGCCTCCGGTCCAGGGGGGAGTTTGAGCCCCAGCATTTT. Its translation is CASSLRSRGEFEPQHF.

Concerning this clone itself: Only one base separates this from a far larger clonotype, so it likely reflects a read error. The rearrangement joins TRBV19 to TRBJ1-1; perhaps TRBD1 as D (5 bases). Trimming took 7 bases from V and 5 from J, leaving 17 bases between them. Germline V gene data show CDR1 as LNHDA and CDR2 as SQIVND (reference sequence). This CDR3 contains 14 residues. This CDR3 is CASTFPAGKTEAFF. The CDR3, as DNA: TGTGCCAGTACATTCCCCGCAGGGAAAACTGAAGCTTTCTTT. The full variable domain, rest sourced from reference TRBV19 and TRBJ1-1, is DGGITQSPKYLFRKEGQNVTLSCEQNLNHDAMYWYRQDPGQGLRLIYYSQIVNDFQKGDIAEGYSVSREKKESFPLTVTSAQKNPTAFYLCASTFPAGKTEAFFGQGTRLTVV.

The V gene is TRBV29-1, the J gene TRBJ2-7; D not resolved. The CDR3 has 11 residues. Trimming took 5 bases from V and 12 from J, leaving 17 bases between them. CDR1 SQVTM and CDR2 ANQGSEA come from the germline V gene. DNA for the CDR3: TGCAGCGTTCTCACTTGGGAAAAACTGTACTTC. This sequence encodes CSVLTWEKLYF.

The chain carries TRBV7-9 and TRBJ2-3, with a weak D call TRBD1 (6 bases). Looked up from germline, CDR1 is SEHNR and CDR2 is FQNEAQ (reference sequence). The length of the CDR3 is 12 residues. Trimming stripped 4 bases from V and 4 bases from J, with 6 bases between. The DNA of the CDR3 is TGTGCCAGCAGCTGGACAGCAGATACGCAGTATTTT. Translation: CASSWTADTQYF.

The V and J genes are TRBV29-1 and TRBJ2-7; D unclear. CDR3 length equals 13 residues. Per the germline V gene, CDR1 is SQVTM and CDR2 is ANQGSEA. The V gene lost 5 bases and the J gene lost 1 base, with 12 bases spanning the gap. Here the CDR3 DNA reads TGCAGCGTTTCGTCGCAGACATCCTACGAGCAGTACTTC. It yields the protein CSVSSQTSYEQYF.

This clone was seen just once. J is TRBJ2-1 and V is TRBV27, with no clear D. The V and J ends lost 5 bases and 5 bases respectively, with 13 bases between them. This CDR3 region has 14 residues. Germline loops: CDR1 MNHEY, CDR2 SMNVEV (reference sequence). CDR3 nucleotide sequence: TGTGCCAGCAGTGTAGGACGGAGAAACAATGAGCAGTTCTTC. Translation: CASSVGRRNNEQFF.

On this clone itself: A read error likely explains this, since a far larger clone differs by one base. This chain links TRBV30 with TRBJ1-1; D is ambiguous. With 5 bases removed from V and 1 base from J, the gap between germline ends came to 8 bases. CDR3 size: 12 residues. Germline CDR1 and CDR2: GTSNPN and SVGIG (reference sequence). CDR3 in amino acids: CAWASGNTEAFF. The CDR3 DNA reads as TGTGCCTGGGCCTCGGGGAACACTGAAGCTTTCTTT.

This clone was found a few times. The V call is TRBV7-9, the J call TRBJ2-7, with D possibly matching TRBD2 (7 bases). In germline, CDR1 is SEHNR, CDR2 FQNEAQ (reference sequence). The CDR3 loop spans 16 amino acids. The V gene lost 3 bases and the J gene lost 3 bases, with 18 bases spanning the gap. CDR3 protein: CASSFPPAGAYYEQYF. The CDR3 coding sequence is TGTGCCAGCAGCTTTCCTCCGGCGGGGGCCTACTACGAGCAGTACTTC. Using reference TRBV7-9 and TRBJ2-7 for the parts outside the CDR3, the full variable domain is DTGVSQNPRHKITKRGQNVTFRCDPISEHNRLYWYRQTLGQGPEFLTYFQNEAQLEKSRLLSDRFSAERPKGSFSTLEIQRTEQGDSAMYLCASSFPPAGAYYEQYFGPGTRLTVT.

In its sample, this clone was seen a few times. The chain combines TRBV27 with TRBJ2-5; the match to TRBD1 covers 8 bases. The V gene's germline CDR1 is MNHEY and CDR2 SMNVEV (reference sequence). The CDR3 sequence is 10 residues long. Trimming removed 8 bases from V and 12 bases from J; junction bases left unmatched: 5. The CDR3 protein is CASGRDRKYF. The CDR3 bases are TGTGCCAGCGGCCGGGACAGGAAGTACTTC.

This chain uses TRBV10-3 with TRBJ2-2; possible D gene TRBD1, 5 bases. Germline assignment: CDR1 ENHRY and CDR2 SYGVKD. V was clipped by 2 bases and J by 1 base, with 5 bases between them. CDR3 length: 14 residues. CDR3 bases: TGTGCCATCAGTGAGCAGGGGAACACCGGGGAGCTGTTTTTT. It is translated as CAISEQGNTGELFF.

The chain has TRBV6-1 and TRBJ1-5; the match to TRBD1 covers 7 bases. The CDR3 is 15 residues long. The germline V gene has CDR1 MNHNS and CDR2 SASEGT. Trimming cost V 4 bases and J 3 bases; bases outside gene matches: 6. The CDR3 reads CASSVQTGSNQPQHF. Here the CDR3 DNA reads TGTGCCAGCAGTGTACAGACAGGGTCCAATCAGCCCCAGCATTTT.

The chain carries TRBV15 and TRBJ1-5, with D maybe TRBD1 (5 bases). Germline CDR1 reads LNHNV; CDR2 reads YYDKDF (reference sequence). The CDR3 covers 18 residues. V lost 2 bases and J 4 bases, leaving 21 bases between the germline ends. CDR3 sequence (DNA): TGTGCCACCAGCAGAAGGGCAGGGCCGGGGATCGGGAATCAGCCCCAGCATTTT. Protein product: CATSRRAGPGIGNQPQHF.

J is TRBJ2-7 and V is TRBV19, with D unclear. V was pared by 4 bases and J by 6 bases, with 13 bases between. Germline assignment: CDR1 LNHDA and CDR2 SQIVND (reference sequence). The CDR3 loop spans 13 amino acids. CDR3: CASSRNELGEQYF. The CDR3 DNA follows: TGTGCCAGTAGTAGAAACGAACTCGGCGAGCAGTACTTC. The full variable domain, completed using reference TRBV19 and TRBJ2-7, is DGGITQSPKYLFRKEGQNVTLSCEQNLNHDAMYWYRQDPGQGLRLIYYSQIVNDFQKGDIAEGYSVSREKKESFPLTVTSAQKNPTAFYLCASSRNELGEQYFGPGTRLTVT.

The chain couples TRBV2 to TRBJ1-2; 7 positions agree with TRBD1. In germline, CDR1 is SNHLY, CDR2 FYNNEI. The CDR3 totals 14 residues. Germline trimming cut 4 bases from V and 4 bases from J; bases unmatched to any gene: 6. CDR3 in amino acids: CASSGQGGTYGYTF. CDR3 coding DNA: TGTGCCAGCAGTGGACAGGGCGGAACCTATGGCTACACCTTC.

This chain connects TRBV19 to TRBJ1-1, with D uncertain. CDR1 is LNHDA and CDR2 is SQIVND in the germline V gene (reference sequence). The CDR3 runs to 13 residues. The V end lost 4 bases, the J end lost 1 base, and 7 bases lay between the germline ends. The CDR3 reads CASSRAENTEAFF. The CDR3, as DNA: TGTGCCAGTAGTAGGGCAGAGAACACTGAAGCTTTCTTT.

CDR3 DNA sequence: TGCGCCAGCAGCCAAGGACAGGAGCTTCTCACAGATACGCAGTATTTT. Translated, it gives CASSQGQELLTDTQYF. This rearrangement joins TRBV4-3 to TRBJ2-3, with D perhaps TRBD1 (6 bases). The V gene lost 1 base and the J gene lost 2 bases, with 13 bases spanning the gap. Germline V CDR1 and CDR2: LGHNA, YSLEER. The CDR3 runs to 16 residues.

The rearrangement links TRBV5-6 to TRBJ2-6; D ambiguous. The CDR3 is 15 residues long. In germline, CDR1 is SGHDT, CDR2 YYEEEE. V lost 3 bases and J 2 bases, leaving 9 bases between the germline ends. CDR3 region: CASSSDGAGANVLTF. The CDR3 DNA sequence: TGTGCCAGCAGCTCGGACGGCGCTGGGGCCAACGTCCTGACTTTC.

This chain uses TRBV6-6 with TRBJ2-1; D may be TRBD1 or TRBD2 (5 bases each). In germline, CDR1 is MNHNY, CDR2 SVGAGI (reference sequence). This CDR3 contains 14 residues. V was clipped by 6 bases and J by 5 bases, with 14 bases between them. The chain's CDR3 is CASREAPGNNEQFF. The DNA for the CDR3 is TGTGCCAGCAGGGAGGCGCCAGGGAACAATGAGCAGTTCTTC.